One TCR beta chain is described in this entry. Its target is unknown. The use of a sample-barcoded 5' primer and a J-beta primer mix characterized a second PCR of roughly 7 to 12 cycles. Individual samples furnished no less than 2.5 million CDR3-containing paired-end reads apiece. TCRdb passed the 5' RACE reads through MiXCR, listing each CDR3 protein once. The data hold around 650,000 distinct CDR3 sequences, with about 30% observed a single time. Germline V gene sequence: CDR1 LNHDA, CDR2 SQIVND (reference sequence). CDR3 length equals 14 residues. Trimming left V 0 bases short and J 4 bases short, with 8 bases between. This entry is derived from a study of blood T cells in healthy people across ages. Every donor provided 9.5 to 10 milliliters of peripheral blood. Study conclusions and caveats: Expanded clonotype shifts may have been confounded, as the donors had an unknown CMV status. Older age coincided with a roughly linear decline in TCR beta diversity per million T cells.

The sequence was obtained from a woman of 80 years or more in good health. This chain uses TRBV19 with TRBJ2-3; D is ambiguous. Sequencing used blood. The CDR3 loop reads CASSIDTAADTQYF. CDR3 DNA: TGTGCCAGTAGTATAGACACAGCCGCAGATACGCAGTATTTT.